This is a list of T cell receptor beta chains from one sample in a study of T-cell reconstitution after alpha-beta-depleted transplantation in children. TCRdb re-called the PCR reads through MiXCR, storing one row per CDR3 protein. This sample has hundreds of thousands of distinct CDR3 sequences, with 13% found just once. This sample comprised PBMCs, obtained from the stem cell graft. These receptors came from a human donor who donated a stem cell graft to a child with Fanconi anemia. Both conserved end residues are part of each CDR3. The D gene is left open where the match is weak. Not every row has a clone size; where given, it reads once, few, many or a size class.

>TRBV20-1|many|TRBJ2-3|TRBD1
CSARDRDSLNTQYF
TGCAGTGCTAGGGACCGGGACAGCCTTAATACGCAGTATTTT
>TRBV12-3/TRBV12-4|NA|TRBJ1-2|NA
CASSLAGQGSGYTF
TGTGCCAGCAGTTTAGCTGGGCAGGGCAGTGGCTACACCTTC
>TRBV9|many|TRBJ2-7|TRBD1
CASSSLTGGFDEQYF
TGTGCCAGCAGCTCCCTGACAGGGGGTTTCGACGAGCAGTACTTC
>TRBV3-1|few|TRBJ2-1|NA
CASSQFTYGEQFF
TGTGCCAGCAGCCAATTCACCTACGGTGAGCAGTTCTTC
>TRBV3-1|few|TRBJ2-7|NA
CASSGRTGYEQYF
TGTGCCAGCAGCGGACGGACGGGCTACGAGCAGTACTTC
>TRBV10-3|few|TRBJ2-1|NA
CAIRGNNEQFF
TGTGCCATCAGGGGTAACAATGAGCAGTTCTTC
>TRBV20-1|few|TRBJ2-5|NA
CSANQGYGQETQYF
TGCAGTGCTAACCAGGGATATGGCCAAGAGACCCAGTACTTC
>TRBV12-3/TRBV12-4|many|TRBJ2-3|TRBD2
CASSLRGGAMSDTQYF
TGTGCCAGCAGTTTACGCGGGGGGGCCATGTCAGATACGCAGTATTTT
>TRBV27|NA|TRBJ1-6|NA
CASSLWGKGYNSPLHF
TGTGCCAGCAGTTTATGGGGCAAGGGGTATAATTCACCCCTCCACTTT
>TRBV11-3|NA|TRBJ2-2|NA
CAISKQYTGELFF
TGTGCCATCAGCAAACAATACACCGGGGAGCTGTTTTTT
>TRBV7-2|NA|TRBJ2-3|NA
CASSFPGNTQYF
TGTGCCAGCAGCTTCCCAGGGAATACGCAGTATTTT
>TRBV13|NA|TRBJ2-5|TRBD2
CASSLWASGEGTQYF
TGTGCCAGCAGCTTATGGGCTAGCGGGGAAGGGACCCAGTACTTC
>TRBV29-1|NA|TRBJ2-7|NA
CSVAVRGEQYF
TGCAGCGTTGCTGTTCGCGGGGAGCAGTACTTC
>TRBV15|NA|TRBJ2-1|NA
CATSRVAGQGNEQFF
TGTGCCACCAGCAGAGTAGCGGGACAGGGAAATGAGCAGTTCTTC
>TRBV5-4|NA|TRBJ2-1|NA
CASSLGGPSGEFF
TGTGCCAGCAGCTTGGGGGGGCCTTCGGGGGAGTTCTTC
>TRBV7-6|NA|TRBJ2-1|NA
CASSLTTSHNEQFF
TGTGCCAGCAGCTTAACGACCTCCCACAATGAGCAGTTCTTC
>TRBV6-2/TRBV6-3|NA|TRBJ2-5|TRBD2
CATSLAGGQETQYF
TGTGCCACCTCTTTAGCGGGGGGGCAAGAGACCCAGTACTTC
>TRBV27|NA|TRBJ2-7|NA
CASRPFGGSYEQYF
TGTGCCAGCCGCCCCTTCGGGGGCTCCTACGAGCAGTACTTC
>TRBV6-5|few|TRBJ2-7|NA
CASSYGGLPWVYEQYF
TGTGCCAGCAGTTATGGGGGCCTGCCATGGGTTTACGAGCAGTACTTC
>TRBV5-1|few|TRBJ2-1|NA
CASSLAQTSGNEQFF
TGCGCCAGCAGCTTGGCACAGACGAGTGGTAATGAGCAGTTCTTC
>TRBV3-1|few|TRBJ1-6|NA
CASSRDSYNSPLHF
TGTGCCAGCAGCCGGGACTCCTATAATTCACCCCTCCACTTT
>TRBV7-9|NA|TRBJ2-7|TRBD1
CASSLTGGSYEHYF
TGTGCCAGCAGCTTAACAGGGGGCTCCTACGAGCATTACTTC
>TRBV28|few|TRBJ1-1|NA
CASMAPGPKNTEAFF
TGTGCCAGCATGGCTCCGGGACCCAAGAACACTGAAGCTTTCTTT
>TRBV28|NA|TRBJ1-6|TRBD1
CASGFRTGHNSPLHF
TGTGCCAGCGGATTCCGGACAGGGCATAATTCACCCCTCCACTTT
>TRBV27|many|TRBJ1-2|NA
CASRPGPNYGYTF
TGTGCCAGCAGACCAGGACCTAACTATGGCTACACCTTC
>TRBV27|many|TRBJ2-3|TRBD2
CASSLSPGGPLGTDTQYF
TGTGCCAGCAGTTTATCCCCGGGGGGGCCTCTCGGGACAGATACGCAGTATTTT
>TRBV20-1|few|TRBJ1-5|TRBD1
CSARLPGTGRQPQHF
TGCAGTGCTAGACTTCCCGGGACAGGGCGTCAGCCCCAGCATTTT
>TRBV29-1|many|TRBJ2-3|TRBD2
CSVTLLAGDTDTQYF
TGCAGCGTGACCCTTCTAGCGGGGGACACAGATACGCAGTATTTT
>TRBV15|NA|TRBJ2-6|TRBD2
CATSSGGVAGANVLTF
TGTGCCACCAGCAGCGGGGGGGTAGCTGGGGCCAACGTCCTGACTTTC
>TRBV5-4|NA|TRBJ2-3|NA
CASSPGHQSTDTQYF
TGTGCCAGCAGCCCGGGACACCAGAGCACAGATACGCAGTATTTT
>TRBV28|NA|TRBJ2-7|NA
CASGSREQYF
TGTGCCAGCGGGAGTCGCGAGCAGTACTTC
>TRBV2|NA|TRBJ1-1|NA
CASREGDNTEAFF
TGTGCCAGCAGAGAGGGGGATAACACTGAAGCTTTCTTT
>TRBV9|few|TRBJ2-7|NA
CASSVGGDTYEQYF
TGTGCCAGCAGCGTAGGCGGGGATACCTACGAGCAGTACTTC
>TRBV12-3/TRBV12-4|few|TRBJ2-2|TRBD1
CASSHRQGTGELFF
TGTGCCAGCAGTCATAGACAGGGAACCGGGGAGCTGTTTTTT
>TRBV20-1|few|TRBJ1-1|NA
CSPGFTFERDTEAFF
TGCAGTCCAGGCTTTACTTTCGAACGGGACACTGAAGCTTTCTTT
>TRBV20-1|many|TRBJ1-3|NA
CSARDSGQFLSGNTIYF
TGCAGTGCTAGAGATAGCGGGCAGTTCCTCTCTGGAAACACCATATATTTT
>TRBV18|NA|TRBJ2-3|NA
CASSPYKNHTDTQYF
TGTGCCAGCTCACCATACAAGAACCACACAGATACGCAGTATTTT
>TRBV12-3/TRBV12-4|NA|TRBJ1-1|NA
CASSKGVIGTEAFF
TGTGCCAGCAGTAAAGGGGTAATAGGCACTGAAGCTTTCTTT
>TRBV5-1|many|TRBJ1-2|NA
CASSNRVGYTF
TGCGCCAGCAGCAACAGGGTAGGCTACACCTTC
>TRBV7-6|NA|TRBJ2-1|TRBD1
CASSLGTGGIRNEQFF
TGTGCCAGCAGCTTAGGCACAGGGGGGATTAGGAATGAGCAGTTCTTC
>TRBV6-1|many|TRBJ2-2|TRBD1
CASSDLSDREGGELFF
TGTGCCAGCAGCGACCTCTCGGACAGGGAAGGCGGGGAGCTGTTTTTT